This T cell receptor beta chain is from a study of blood T cell repertoires in COVID-19. Across the study: Samples came from the United States, Italy and Spain, spanning acute and convalescent COVID-19. T cells, B-cell-depleted T cells, or PBMCs provided the cDNA or gDNA that served as material.

As originally analysed: Amplified reference gene primers provided the basis for estimating nucleated cell counts. The protocol was immunoSEQ multiplex PCR, while the TCRdb copy is restricted to in-frame clones and leaves out a portion. That table gives V, J and clone size, and the DNA gave D and trimming. The sample includes 310,000 or so clones, around four fifths seen only once; the top ten take roughly 1.1%. The CDR3 is 20 amino acids. CDR1 is MNHEY, CDR2 SMNVEV, per germline (reference sequence). Trimming at V came to 5 bases and at J to 7 bases, leaving 26 bases not matched to a gene. Sequencing input: peripheral blood. The V call is TRBV27, the J call TRBJ2-1; 7 positions match TRBD1. This TCR derives from a woman aged 45-65 years with acute or convalescent COVID-19. The DNA of the CDR3 is TGTGCCAGCAGTCCATCACCGAAATATAAACAGGGGTTCGCTAGAAATGAGCAGTTCTTC. Translated, it gives CASSPSPKYKQGFARNEQFF.